The TCR beta chain described here comes from a study of long-term antiretroviral therapy in people with HIV. Sequencing relied on immunoSEQ assay v3.0, run at survey level. For every sample, sequencing targeted about 35,000-55,000 T-cell genomes. Profiled with immunoSEQ multiplex PCR; TCRdb holds only in-frame clones, not every one. The table has tens of thousands of clones, approximately 82% seen once. Comments on this clone: The antigen remains undetermined.

Whole-study findings and limits: Patients on ART gained diversity, which nonetheless stayed below transplant donor controls.

Every donor contributed at least one pre-ART and at least two post-ART PBMC samples. Trimming took off 5 bases at V and 7 bases at J, with 12 bases between the two ends. The CDR3 is 13 residues long. Germline loops: CDR1 SEHNR, CDR2 FQNEAQ (reference sequence). V usage is TRBV7-9 and J usage is TRBJ2-1; D not resolved. Material: unsorted PBMCs, obtained 3 years after starting antiretroviral therapy. The origin of this receptor is a man aged 45-65 years with HIV. In DNA form, the CDR3 reads TGTGCCAGCAGCGGTTCTGGCAGGAATGAGCAGTTCTTC. This encodes CASSGSGRNEQFF.